This T cell receptor (beta chain) was captured by sequencing in a study of regulatory T cells in long-lasting Graves disease. Library construction for TCR beta used iRepertoire HTBI primers and Arm-PCR of CDR3 regions. TCRdb redid the calling of the multiplex PCR reads with MiXCR, one entry per CDR3 protein. There are 440,000 or so distinct CDR3 sequences in the sample; roughly 15% occur only once, and roughly 10% lies in the top ten. CDR1 and CDR2 from the germline V gene are MDHEN and SYDVKM. V lost 3 bases to trimming and J lost 6 bases, with 11 bases between them. The CDR3 covers 14 residues. Stated time point: newly diagnosed GD, antithyroid drugs for less than 3 months. The TCR library was prepared using RNA isolated from PBMCs. These data were likewise used in another study, on T cells in Graves' hyperthyroidism and ophthalmopathy. That source notes: First-round RT-PCR targeting the TCR CDR3 was performed with the HTBI primer set.

The material sequenced was peripheral blood mononuclear cells (PBMCs), taken at new diagnosis, from a patient treated with antithyroid drugs. The source is a woman aged 25 to 39 with Graves disease. The V gene is TRBV28, the J gene TRBJ2-2; tentatively, D is TRBD2 (6 bases). The CDR3 DNA reads TGTGCCAGCAGTTTGTTTCGCGGGGCCGGGGAGCTGTTTTTT. Encoded protein: CASSLFRGAGELFF.